The sequence of this TCR beta chain was determined in a study of control samples from healthy donors and cancer patients. Only in-frame clones appear in the TCRdb table, and some are missing; sequencing was by immunoSEQ multiplex PCR. The sample lists about 84,000 clones, 70% to 85% occurring once. This CDR3 comprises 15 residues. V lost 1 base to trimming and J lost 2 bases, with 6 bases between them. CDR1 SGHAT and CDR2 FQNNGV come from the germline V gene. The sample comprised PBMCs. This sequence originates from a man in his fifties or sixties with head and neck cancer. The chain recombines TRBV11-2 with TRBJ2-6; D uncertain. In DNA, the CDR3 is TGTGCCAGCAGCTTAGGAGTGCCTGGGGCCAACGTCCTGACTTTC. Translation gives CASSLGVPGANVLTF.